Each of the 26 T cell receptor beta chains below was sequenced from the same sample in a study of cytomegalovirus exposure and HLA in healthy donors. 13 Jbeta primers and 60 Vbeta primers were used for the PCR. Profiled with immunoSEQ multiplex PCR; TCRdb holds only in-frame clones, not every one. The table records roughly 160,000 clones, about 72% of them present only once. Sequenced material: PBMCs. These receptor sequences come from a man aged 30-40 years in good health and CMV-seropositive.

The V call is TRBV28, the J call TRBJ2-5, with a possible D match to TRBD2 (6 bases). The CDR3 spans 15 residues. CDR1 is MDHEN, CDR2 SYDVKM, per germline. DNA for the CDR3: TGTGCTTCGGAGCAGGGTGGGGGGTCAATGGAGACCCAGTACTTC. Translating gives CASEQGGGSMETQYF.

This chain joins TRBV4-3 and TRBJ1-6; TRBD1 might be the D (5 bases). CDR1 and CDR2 (germline): LGHNA, YSLEER. The CDR3 covers 15 residues. V lost 1 base and J lost 7, with 11 bases in between. The CDR3 spells CASSQVMGQNSPLHF. CDR3 nucleotides: TGCGCCAGCAGCCAAGTAATGGGGCAGAATTCACCCCTCCACTTT.

This clone was counted only a few times. V and J are TRBV7-9 and TRBJ2-3; the match to TRBD1 covers 9 bases. This CDR3 is 15 amino acids long. V shed 8 bases and J 5 bases; nucleotides not matched to a gene: 11. The germline V gene has CDR1 SEHNR and CDR2 FQNEAQ (reference sequence). The CDR3 is CASQSRTGVGDTQYF. CDR3 DNA: TGTGCCAGCCAGTCCAGGACAGGGGTGGGAGATACGCAGTATTTT.

The rearrangement uses TRBV6-4 and TRBJ2-3, with 8 bases fitting TRBD2. CDR3 size: 15 residues. Germline trimming cut 4 bases from V and 4 bases from J; bases unmatched to any gene: 7. Germline V gene sequence: CDR1 MRHNA, CDR2 SNTAGT. As DNA, the CDR3 is TGTGCCAGCAGTGTTTACGGGGGGGCTTCAGATACGCAGTATTTT. This gives the protein CASSVYGGASDTQYF.

A few counts support this clone. The V and J genes are TRBV2 and TRBJ2-2; D gene ambiguous. Germline V lookup: CDR1 SNHLY, CDR2 FYNNEI. V dropped 1 base and J dropped 7 bases, with 10 bases sitting between them. This CDR3 comprises 14 residues. The CDR3 region has the DNA TGTGCCAGCAGTGAAGAGCCCCTCGTCGGGGAGCTGTTTTTT. Translated: CASSEEPLVGELFF.

This sequence joins TRBV27 and TRBJ1-6; D remains ambiguous. V lost 3 bases and J 6 bases, leaving 6 bases between the germline ends. Germline CDR1 and CDR2: MNHEY and SMNVEV (reference sequence). This CDR3 is built from 13 residues. CDR3 sequence reads: CASSFPGNSPLHF. CDR3 sequence (DNA): TGTGCCAGCAGTTTTCCCGGTAATTCACCCCTCCACTTT.

The chain links TRBV27 to TRBJ2-5; D might be TRBD1 (7 bases). V lost 9 bases, J lost 4 bases, and 18 bases lay in between. CDR3 size: 14 residues. The germline gives CDR1 MNHEY, CDR2 SMNVEV (reference sequence). The CDR3 sequence: CASSIGQGGETQYF. The CDR3 nucleotides read TGTGCCAGTTCCATTGGGCAGGGGGGAGAGACCCAGTACTTC.

The chain is built from TRBV11-3 and TRBJ2-1; TRBD2 might be the D (5 bases). The CDR3 loop spans 15 amino acids. V was clipped by 0 bases and J by 2 bases, with 8 bases between them. Germline assignment: CDR1 SGHNT and CDR2 YENEEA. CDR3 sequence: CASSLDRSAYNEQFF. CDR3 nucleotide sequence: TGTGCCAGCAGCTTAGATCGTAGCGCCTACAATGAGCAGTTCTTC.

V usage is TRBV6-1 and J usage is TRBJ2-7; 8 positions agree with TRBD1. CDR3 length: 15 residues. Germline V gives CDR1 MNHNS, CDR2 SASEGT. V gave up 4 bases and J gave up 4 bases; unmatched junction bases: 9. The CDR3 spells CASSVFLGQGYEQYF. CDR3 nucleotide sequence: TGTGCCAGCAGTGTGTTTCTCGGACAGGGTTACGAGCAGTACTTC.

The chain uses TRBV5-1 and TRBJ2-5, with D perhaps matching TRBD1 (6 bases). V gave up 0 bases and J gave up 1 base, with 7 bases separating them. The CDR3 loop spans 14 amino acids. Germline V gives CDR1 SGHRS, CDR2 YFSETQ. This CDR3 reads CASSLVQGQETQYF. CDR3 DNA sequence: TGCGCCAGCAGCTTGGTACAGGGCCAAGAGACCCAGTACTTC.

This clone was detected a few times. The chain employs TRBV9 and TRBJ2-1, with D perhaps matching TRBD2 (6 bases). V lost 0 bases to trimming and J lost 5 bases, with 12 bases between them. The CDR3 runs to 15 residues. Germline V lookup: CDR1 SGDLS, CDR2 YYNGEE. CDR3 DNA: TGTGCCAGCAGCGTAGACGTGGGACTGAACAATGAGCAGTTCTTC. Its translation: CASSVDVGLNNEQFF.

V and J are TRBV5-1 and TRBJ1-1; D may be TRBD1 (6 bases). In germline, CDR1 is SGHRS, CDR2 YFSETQ. The CDR3 contains 13 residues. V lost 1 base, J lost 4 bases, and 8 bases lay in between. CDR3 loop: CASSLRGTTEAFF. CDR3 nucleotide sequence: TGCGCCAGCAGCTTGAGGGGGACCACTGAAGCTTTCTTT.

CDR3 DNA sequence: TGCGCCAGCAGCTTGGGGGACAGGGTCGGGAACACTGAAGCTTTCTTT. Protein sequence: CASSLGDRVGNTEAFF. The rearrangement links TRBV5-1 to TRBJ1-1; TRBD1 aligns across 9 bases. The germline V gene has CDR1 SGHRS and CDR2 YFSETQ. Unmatched junction bases numbered 4, after V lost 0 bases and J lost 1 base. CDR3 size: 16 residues.

The rearrangement links TRBV27 to TRBJ2-7; D perhaps matches TRBD1 (6 bases). Trimming pared 5 bases from V and 4 bases from J, leaving 12 bases between. Per the germline V gene, CDR1 is MNHEY and CDR2 is SMNVEV (reference sequence). The CDR3 is made up of 13 amino acids. The CDR3 reads CASSPIGQYEQYF. The CDR3 DNA reads as TGTGCCAGCAGTCCAATAGGACAGTACGAGCAGTACTTC.

The chain uses TRBV6-1 and TRBJ1-6; D is ambiguous. Looked up from germline, CDR1 is MNHNS and CDR2 is SASEGT. The CDR3 totals 12 residues. V was pared by 1 base and J by 17 bases, with 12 bases between. CDR3 region: CASSEGLREIHF. The CDR3 DNA follows: TGTGCCAGCAGTGAAGGACTCCGGGAGATCCACTTT.

This clone came up once. The CDR3 nucleotides are TGTGCCAGCAGCGTCGGGGGTTACAATGAGCAGTTCTTC. Amino acid sequence: CASSVGGYNEQFF. The J gene is TRBJ2-1, the V gene TRBV19, with D possibly TRBD2 on 6 matching bases. V was pared by 9 bases and J by 4 bases, with 13 bases between. Germline V gene lookup returns CDR1 LNHDA and CDR2 SQIVND (reference sequence). This CDR3 is built from 13 residues.

Note on this clone: Its ends do not fully match the called genes, so a read error is possible. The gene calls are TRBV4-2 and TRBJ2-1; unclear D gene. CDR1 and CDR2 from the germline V gene are LGHNA and YNFKEQ. This CDR3 region has 14 residues. The CDR3 loop reads CASIQVLTYNEQFF. The CDR3 nucleotides are TGTGCCAGCATCCAAGTCCTAACCTACAATGAGCAGTTCTTC.

This clone was seen a handful of times. The chain couples TRBV7-9 to TRBJ1-1, with TRBD1 matching 7 bases. The V gene end was trimmed by 4 bases and the J gene end by 1 base; junction bases not matched to a gene: 0. CDR1 is SEHNR and CDR2 is FQNEAQ in the germline V gene (reference sequence). The length of the CDR3 is 13 residues. CDR3 region: CASSWDRNTEAFF. The CDR3 region has the DNA TGTGCCAGCAGCTGGGACAGGAACACTGAAGCTTTCTTT.

This clone turned up a few times. This sequence joins TRBV5-6 and TRBJ2-7, with 8 bases identical to TRBD1. Per the germline V gene, CDR1 is SGHDT and CDR2 is YYEEEE. There are 14 residues in the CDR3. V shed 3 bases and J 2 bases; nucleotides not matched to a gene: 4. CDR3 sequence reads: CASSWDRTTYEQYF. The DNA of the CDR3 is TGTGCCAGCAGCTGGGACAGGACCACCTACGAGCAGTACTTC.

The J gene is TRBJ2-2, the V gene TRBV7-3; the D is unclear. Per the germline V gene, CDR1 is SGHTA and CDR2 is FQGTGA. This CDR3 contains 13 residues. The V end lost 2 bases, the J end lost 5 bases, and 6 bases lay between the germline ends. The CDR3, as DNA: TGTGCCAGCAGCTTATCTGTGACCGGGGAGCTGTTTTTT. Translating it yields CASSLSVTGELFF.

CDR3 sequence: CASSQELAGGQGDIQYF. DNA of the CDR3: TGTGCCAGCAGCCAAGAATTAGCGGGGGGCCAGGGGGACATTCAGTACTTC. This rearrangement joins TRBV4-2 to TRBJ2-4, with 10 bases identical to TRBD2. This CDR3 region has 17 residues. V lost 0 bases, J lost 8 bases, and 10 bases stayed unmatched. CDR1 and CDR2 from the germline V gene are LGHNA and YNFKEQ.

CDR3 DNA sequence: TGTGCCATCAGTGATCAGGGTCCACCCCTCCACTTT. It specifies CAISDQGPPLHF. The chain combines TRBV10-3 with TRBJ1-6; TRBD1 might be the D (5 bases). Per germline, CDR1 ENHRY and CDR2 SYGVKD. The V gene lost 3 bases and the J gene lost 11 bases, with 8 bases spanning the gap. The CDR3 totals 12 residues.

V gene TRBV10-3 combines with J gene TRBJ2-6, with D possibly being TRBD1 (6 bases). V gave up 11 bases and J gave up 0 bases, with 17 bases separating them. The CDR3 sequence is 16 residues long. The germline V gene encodes CDR1 ENHRY and CDR2 SYGVKD. The CDR3 protein is CAVSGHQSSGANVLTF. CDR3 bases: TGTGCCGTGTCGGGACACCAGAGCTCTGGGGCCAACGTCCTGACTTTC.

V and J are TRBV15 and TRBJ2-7; 8 positions match TRBD1. V trimming: 2 bases; J trimming: 2 bases; junction bases outside the gene matches: 5. This CDR3 has 15 residues. The germline gives CDR1 LNHNV, CDR2 YYDKDF (reference sequence). The CDR3 sequence: CATSRLTGGTYEQYF. The CDR3 DNA reads as TGTGCCACCAGCAGATTAACAGGGGGAACCTACGAGCAGTACTTC. The entire variable domain, with the rest obtained from reference TRBV15 and TRBJ2-7, is as follows: DAMVIQNPRYQVTQFGKPVTLSCSQTLNHNVMYWYQQKSSQAPKLLFHYYDKDFNNEADTPDNFQSRRPNTSFCFLDIRSPGLGDTAMYLCATSRLTGGTYEQYFGPGTRLTVT.

The DNA of the CDR3 is TGTGCCAGTGGCACCGGGACAGGGGGCGGTACAGATACGCAGTATTTT. Translation gives CASGTGTGGGTDTQYF. This chain connects TRBV19 to TRBJ2-3; 12 nucleotides line up with TRBD1. This CDR3 is built from 16 residues. Germline CDR1 LNHDA, CDR2 SQIVND (reference sequence). The V and J ends lost 8 bases and 3 bases, in that order; junction bases with no gene match: 9.

This sequence joins TRBV9 and TRBJ2-5; 11 bases agree with TRBD2. The CDR3 runs 14 residues. V dropped 6 bases and J dropped 5; count of bases not matched to a gene: 6. Germline V gives CDR1 SGDLS, CDR2 YYNGEE. CDR3 sequence reads: CASNLAGGVETQYF. The DNA for the CDR3 is TGTGCCAGCAACTTAGCGGGGGGGGTTGAGACCCAGTACTTC.